This T cell receptor beta chain is from a study of blood T cell repertoires in COVID-19. V shed 4 bases, J shed 4 bases, and the junction held 6 bases outside the gene matches. This CDR3 is 14 amino acids long. The germline CDR1 and CDR2 sequences are SGHTS and YDEGEE. Sequencing was performed with immunoSEQ multiplex PCR; in TCRdb, only in-frame clones are kept and a portion is missing. The sample includes about 16,000 clones, 70% to 90% of them seen just once. In its sample, this clone was seen a few times. The sequence was collected from a human donor in a cohort sampled during active COVID-19. Sequencing used peripheral blood. This chain uses TRBV5-8 with TRBJ1-1, with 8 bases lining up with TRBD1. The CDR3 spells CASSQGQGFTEAFF. The CDR3, as DNA: TGTGCCAGCAGCCAAGGACAGGGTTTCACTGAAGCTTTCTTT. The variable domain in full, completed from reference TRBV5-8 and TRBJ1-1, reads EAGVTQSPTHLIKTRGQQATLRCSPISGHTSVYWYQQALGLGLQFLLWYDEGEERNRGNFPPRFSGRQFPNYSSELNVNALELEDSALYLCASSQGQGFTEAFFGQGTRLTVV.